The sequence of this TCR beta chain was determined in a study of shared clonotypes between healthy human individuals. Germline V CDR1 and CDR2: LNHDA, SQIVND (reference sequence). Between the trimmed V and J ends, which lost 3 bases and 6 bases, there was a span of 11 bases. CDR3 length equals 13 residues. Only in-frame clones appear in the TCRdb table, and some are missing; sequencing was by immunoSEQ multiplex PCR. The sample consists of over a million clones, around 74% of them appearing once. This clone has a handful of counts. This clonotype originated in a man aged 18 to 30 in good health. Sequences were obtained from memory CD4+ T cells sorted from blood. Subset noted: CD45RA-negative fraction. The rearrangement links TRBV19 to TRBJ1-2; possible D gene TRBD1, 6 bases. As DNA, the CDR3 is TGTGCCAGTAGTATCCGGGGACAAGATGGCTACACCTTC. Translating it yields CASSIRGQDGYTF.